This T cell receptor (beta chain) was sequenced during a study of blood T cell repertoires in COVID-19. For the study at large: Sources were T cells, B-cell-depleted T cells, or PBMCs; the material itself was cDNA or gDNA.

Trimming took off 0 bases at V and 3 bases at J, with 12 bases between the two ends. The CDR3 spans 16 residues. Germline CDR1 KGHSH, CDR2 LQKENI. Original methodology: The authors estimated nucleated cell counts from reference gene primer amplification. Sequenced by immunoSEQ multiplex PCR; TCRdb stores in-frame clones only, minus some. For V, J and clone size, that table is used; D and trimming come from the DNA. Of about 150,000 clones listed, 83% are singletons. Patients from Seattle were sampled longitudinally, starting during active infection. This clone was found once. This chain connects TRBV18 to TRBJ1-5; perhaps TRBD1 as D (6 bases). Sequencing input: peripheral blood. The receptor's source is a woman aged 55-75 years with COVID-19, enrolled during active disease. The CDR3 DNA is TGTGCCAGCTCACCACCGTTTTGGACAGACAATCAGCCCCAGCATTTT. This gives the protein CASSPPFWTDNQPQHF.